This T cell receptor (beta chain) originates from a study of blood T cell repertoires in COVID-19. Study background: Sources were T cells, B-cell-depleted T cells, or PBMCs; the material itself was cDNA or gDNA.

Method: immunoSEQ multiplex PCR; TCRdb's copy keeps in-frame clones and lacks some. In the table there are about 110,000 clones, roughly 82% of which are singletons. The sequence came from a woman aged 60-75 years with acute or convalescent COVID-19. Sequenced: peripheral blood.

CDR3 protein: CASSKVPGHPRRTDTQYF. CDR3 nucleotide sequence: TGTGCCAGCAGCAAAGTACCGGGACACCCGAGGAGAACAGATACGCAGTATTTT. The chain joins TRBV21-1 to TRBJ2-3; the table names TRBD1, a call not compared with the DNA. TRBV21-1 is listed as a pseudogene. CDR3 size: 18 residues.